The 8 T cell receptor beta chains below come from one sample, sequenced in a study of cytomegalovirus exposure and HLA in healthy donors (dated by TCRdb to 2015 to 2018). The library was built by means of the immunoSEQ multiplex PCR assay. For the multiplex PCR, a mixture combining 60 forward primers for TCR Vbeta segments and 13 reverse primers for TCR Jbeta segments was used. Entries here come from immuneACCESS through TCRdb and include only in-frame sequences with V and J called. Some clones fail to appear in such tables; in the studies checked, an unresolved V gene covers under half of the shortfall, and the cause of the remainder is unknown. This sample lists approximately 180,000 clones; 55% to 75% were detected once. Together, the top ten hold 2% to 2.5% of the sample. What was sequenced was PBMCs. The receptors were gathered from a human donor in good health.

This clone qualifies as medium-sized (0.01 to 0.1%). The chain recombines TRBV6-5 with TRBJ2-7; D not certain. V was cut by 0 bases and J by 3 bases, with 12 bases left in between. The germline gives CDR1 MNHEY, CDR2 SVGAGI. There are 15 residues in the CDR3. CDR3 protein: CASSYSIDSSYEQYF. The CDR3 region has the DNA TGTGCCAGCAGTTACTCGATCGACTCGAGCTACGAGCAGTACTTC.

The chain employs TRBV15 and TRBJ1-2; D gene ambiguous. Between the trimmed V and J ends, which lost 0 bases and 3 bases, there was a span of 11 bases. Germline CDR1 reads LNHNV; CDR2 reads YYDKDF (reference sequence). This CDR3 comprises 15 residues. The CDR3 DNA reads TGTGCCACCAGCAGAGATCGGATCCGGGACTATGGCTACACCTTC. Its translation: CATSRDRIRDYGYTF.

The chain is built from TRBV11-2 and TRBJ2-3, with no clear D. The germline V gene encodes CDR1 SGHAT and CDR2 FQNNGV. Trimming left V 1 base short and J 8 bases short, with 10 bases between. The CDR3 extends over 13 amino acids. The DNA for the CDR3 is TGTGCCAGCAGCTTAGTCTTCCCTCCTACGCAGTATTTT. It encodes CASSLVFPPTQYF.

V is TRBV2 and J is TRBJ1-2, with 9 positions matching TRBD1. Germline trimming cut 7 bases from V and 4 bases from J; bases unmatched to any gene: 4. The germline V gene has CDR1 SNHLY and CDR2 FYNNEI. This CDR3 spans 13 amino acids. The CDR3 reads CASTPGQGYGYTF. The CDR3 DNA reads as TGTGCCAGCACCCCGGGACAGGGCTATGGCTACACCTTC. The whole variable domain, filled in from reference TRBV2 and TRBJ1-2, reads EPEVTQTPSHQVTQMGQEVILRCVPISNHLYFYWYRQILGQKVEFLVSFYNNEISEKSEIFDDQFSVERPDGSNFTLKIRSTKLEDSAMYFCASTPGQGYGYTFGSGTRLTVV.

J is TRBJ2-2 and V is TRBV27; 7 bases are shared with TRBD1. The junction had 13 bases not matched to a gene; V was cut back by 6 bases and J by 6 bases. Germline V gives CDR1 MNHEY, CDR2 SMNVEV (reference sequence). This CDR3 has 16 amino acids. CDR3 sequence: CASRVDRANWAGELFF. DNA for the CDR3: TGTGCCAGCAGGGTCGACAGGGCAAACTGGGCCGGGGAGCTGTTTTTT.

This clone appeared a few times. This chain uses TRBV2 with TRBJ1-4; D not resolved. The V end was cut by 2 bases, the J end by 8 bases, with 3 bases between. This CDR3 is built from 11 residues. The germline V gene has CDR1 SNHLY and CDR2 FYNNEI. In DNA form, the CDR3 reads TGTGCCAGCAGTGAACCGGAAAAACTGTTTTTT. Its translation is CASSEPEKLFF.

The chain joins TRBV7-2 to TRBJ2-1; 8 nucleotides match TRBD2. The V and J ends lost 0 bases and 2 bases, in that order; junction bases with no gene match: 3. The CDR3 contains 16 residues. CDR1 SGHTA and CDR2 FQGNSA come from the germline V gene. The chain's CDR3 is CASSLAGGAAYNEQFF. The DNA for the CDR3 is TGTGCCAGCAGCTTAGCCGGGGGGGCGGCCTACAATGAGCAGTTCTTC.

DNA for the CDR3: TGTGCCTGGGCGCGGGGAGAGGGCTATGGCTACACCTTC. Its protein product is CAWARGEGYGYTF. The chain couples TRBV30 to TRBJ1-2; D is ambiguous. Deletions cut 5 bases from V and 4 bases from J, with 14 bases between. The CDR3 is made up of 13 amino acids. The V gene's germline CDR1 is GTSNPN and CDR2 SVGIG (reference sequence).